The rows below give T cell receptor beta chains drawn from one sample of a study of beta chain features in type 1 diabetes. Profiled with immunoSEQ multiplex PCR; TCRdb holds only in-frame clones, not every one. The sample yields about 150,000 clones, around 10% seen once. Source material: central memory CD4+ T cells from blood. The receptors were sampled from a man aged 18 to 29 in good health. Both conserved end residues are part of each CDR3. A D gene is named only where the DNA matches it firmly. Clone size, where shown, is once, few, many, or a class for clones that have expanded.

abundance | j_gene | v_gene | d_gene | CDR3aa | CDR3nt
. | TRBJ2-2 | TRBV6-6 | TRBD2 | CASSSAGGATGELFF | TGTGCCAGCAGTTCCGCGGGGGGTGCCACCGGGGAGCTGTTTTTT
few | TRBJ2-5 | TRBV2 | TRBD1 | CASSQGQTYQETQYF | TGTGCCAGCAGCCAGGGACAGACGTACCAAGAGACCCAGTACTTC
. | TRBJ2-5 | TRBV11-2 | . | CASSPGLTNYQETQYF | TGTGCCAGCAGCCCCGGACTGACGAACTACCAAGAGACCCAGTACTTC
few | TRBJ2-3 | TRBV7-2 | TRBD2 | CASSFSPVVAGDTQYF | TGTGCCAGCAGCTTCAGCCCGGTGGTAGCGGGAGATACGCAGTATTTT
few | TRBJ2-7 | TRBV27 | TRBD1 | CASSRAGGIEQYF | TGTGCCAGCAGTCGGGCAGGGGGTATCGAGCAGTACTTC
few | TRBJ2-7 | TRBV30 | . | CAWSVRREQYF | TGTGCCTGGAGTGTACGGCGCGAGCAGTACTTC
. | TRBJ2-5 | TRBV7-2 | . | CASTAGARETQYF | TGTGCCAGCACGGCGGGGGCCCGGGAGACCCAGTACTTC
many | TRBJ2-5 | TRBV4-1 | TRBD1 | CASSRRDGTGEETQYF | TGCGCCAGCAGCCGCCGAGATGGGACAGGCGAAGAGACCCAGTACTTC
few | TRBJ2-3 | TRBV9 | . | CASSVEGGRWDTQYF | TGTGCCAGCAGCGTGGAGGGGGGACGGTGGGATACGCAGTATTTT
many | TRBJ2-1 | TRBV4-3 | . | CASSQANSGTYNEQFF | TGCGCCAGCAGCCAAGCTAACAGCGGCACCTACAATGAGCAGTTCTTC
. | TRBJ1-2 | TRBV4-1 | . | CASSQHQRAGQPNYGYTF | TGCGCCAGCAGCCAGCACCAAAGGGCAGGGCAACCTAACTATGGCTACACCTTC
few | TRBJ2-3 | TRBV7-2 | TRBD2 | CASSFSTSEVAYF | TGTGCCAGCAGCTTCAGTACTAGCGAGGTAGCGTATTTT
few | TRBJ2-7 | TRBV29-1 | . | CSVEVRSLGRSYEQYF | TGCAGCGTTGAAGTCCGCAGCCTTGGGAGGTCCTACGAGCAGTACTTC
. | TRBJ2-7 | TRBV11-1 | . | CASSLGPYSYEQYF | TGTGCCAGCAGCTTAGGGCCCTACTCCTACGAGCAGTACTTC
. | TRBJ2-1 | TRBV6-5 | TRBD1 | CASRRQGVGYNEQFF | TGTGCCAGCAGACGACAGGGTGTGGGATACAATGAGCAGTTCTTC
. | TRBJ2-6 | TRBV14 | . | CASSRMVGRAGANVLTF | TGTGCCAGCAGTCGAATGGTGGGGCGCGCTGGGGCCAACGTCCTGACTTTC
. | TRBJ1-2 | TRBV7-2 | . | CASSSRQAVMVGYTF | TGTGCCAGCAGCTCCAGACAGGCAGTAATGGTGGGCTACACCTTC